These 24 T cell receptor beta chains were all obtained from the same sample, sequenced in a study of cytomegalovirus exposure and HLA in healthy donors. 60 Vbeta and 13 Jbeta primers were used in PCR. The method was immunoSEQ multiplex PCR; TCRdb's version includes in-frame clones alone and lacks a portion of them. The sample consists of roughly 120,000 clones, 60% to 75% of them appearing once. The sequenced sample consisted of PBMCs. These receptors were taken from a woman in her fifties or sixties in good health and CMV-seropositive.

This chain uses TRBV6-1 with TRBJ2-3; TRBD1 aligns across 7 bases. The CDR3 spans 15 residues. Trimming at V came to 1 base and at J to 1 base, leaving 2 bases not matched to a gene. Germline V gene lookup returns CDR1 MNHNS and CDR2 SASEGT. CDR3 DNA sequence: TGTGCCAGCAGTGAAGGACAGGGAGGCACAGATACGCAGTATTTT. This sequence encodes CASSEGQGGTDTQYF.

V gene TRBV5-1 combines with J gene TRBJ2-5; TRBD2 matches 7 bases. With the DNA end fitting TRBJ2-7 better, the J assignment may be wrong. Germline loops: CDR1 SGHRS, CDR2 YFSETQ. The CDR3 covers 17 residues. The CDR3 sequence: CASRVGAGRLDSYEQYF. The DNA for the CDR3 is TGCGCCAGCAGGGTAGGAGCGGGGCGCTTGGATAGCTACGAGCAGTACTTC.

This chain links TRBV7-6 with TRBJ1-6, with D uncertain. V was trimmed by 1 base and J by 0 bases, leaving 4 bases between them. The V gene's germline CDR1 is SGHVS and CDR2 FNYEAQ. The CDR3 extends over 15 amino acids. In nucleotides, the CDR3 is TGTGCCAGCAGCTTAGAGAGCTCCTATAATTCACCCCTCCACTTT. As protein: CASSLESSYNSPLHF.

This CDR3 is CASSTYRGGNQPQHF. The CDR3 nucleotides read TGTGCCAGCAGTACATACAGGGGTGGCAATCAGCCCCAGCATTTT. The chain is built from TRBV28 and TRBJ1-5; 7 bases align to TRBD1. CDR3 length: 15 residues. J gave up 2 bases and V 5 bases, and 6 bases lay outside the gene matches. The V gene's germline CDR1 is MDHEN and CDR2 SYDVKM.

The rearrangement joins TRBV28 to TRBJ1-1, with 8 nucleotides matching TRBD1. Germline assignment: CDR1 MDHEN and CDR2 SYDVKM. The CDR3 has 14 residues. V lost 7 bases to trimming and J lost 5 bases; unmatched junction nucleotides: 9. The CDR3 DNA reads as TGTGCCAGCAATATTCAGGGGGCTTGGACTGAAGCTTTCTTT. This sequence encodes CASNIQGAWTEAFF.

V gene TRBV4-1 combines with J gene TRBJ1-6, with 9 bases that match TRBD1. The CDR3 runs to 21 residues. V was pared by 1 base and J by 0 bases, with 13 bases of the junction left unmatched. Germline-derived CDR1 and CDR2 are MGHRA and YSYEKL. This CDR3 reads CASSQGPPGQGFSSYNSPLHF. For the CDR3, the DNA is TGCGCCAGCAGCCAAGGGCCCCCGGGACAGGGTTTTAGCTCCTATAATTCACCCCTCCACTTT.

The chain carries TRBV19 and TRBJ1-5, with a possible D match to TRBD1 (5 bases). V was clipped by 3 bases and J by 9 bases, with 12 bases between them. CDR1 and CDR2 (germline): LNHDA, SQIVND (reference sequence). The CDR3 totals 13 residues. The CDR3 spells CASSIGGSRPQHF. CDR3 in DNA: TGTGCCAGTAGTATCGGGGGATCGCGGCCCCAGCATTTT.

This rearrangement joins TRBV5-6 to TRBJ2-1; the match to TRBD2 covers 8 bases. V lost 3 bases to trimming and J lost 4 bases; unmatched junction nucleotides: 6. This CDR3 contains 15 residues. Germline V gene sequence: CDR1 SGHDT, CDR2 YYEEEE. The CDR3 reads CASSSRGGFYNEQFF. CDR3 coding DNA: TGTGCCAGCAGCTCCCGGGGGGGGTTTTACAATGAGCAGTTCTTC.

The genes are TRBV30 and TRBJ1-2; 9 positions agree with TRBD1. V was clipped by 3 bases and J by 7 bases; unmatched bases: 3. The CDR3 sequence is 12 residues long. CDR1 is GTSNPN and CDR2 is SVGIG in the germline V gene (reference sequence). The DNA of the CDR3 is TGTGCCTGGAGCGGGACAGGGAGTGGCTACACCTTC. It is translated as CAWSGTGSGYTF.

The rearrangement joins TRBV7-2 to TRBJ1-6, with 7 bases aligning to TRBD1. Trimming cost V 4 bases and J 7 bases; bases outside gene matches: 7. The germline V gene has CDR1 SGHTA and CDR2 FQGNSA. The CDR3 is 15 amino acids. CDR3 protein: CASSSRQGSNSPLHF. The CDR3, as DNA: TGTGCCAGCAGCTCACGACAGGGAAGCAATTCACCCCTCCACTTT.

The chain combines TRBV2 with TRBJ2-5; TRBD1 is a possible D gene (5 bases). The end of the DNA fits TRBJ2-7 better, so the J call may be wrong. Germline assignment: CDR1 SNHLY and CDR2 FYNNEI. The CDR3 length is 12 residues. The CDR3: CASRTGAYEQYF. The CDR3, as DNA: TGTGCCAGCAGAACAGGCGCCTACGAGCAGTACTTC.

The V gene is TRBV27, the J gene TRBJ2-1; 13 nucleotides match TRBD2. Germline CDR1 and CDR2: MNHEY and SMNVEV (reference sequence). CDR3 length equals 19 residues. The J segment lost 10 bases and the V segment lost 0 bases, leaving 15 bases of the junction unmatched. Here the CDR3 DNA reads TGTGCCAGCAGTTTATCGCTTGGCCCCACTAGCGGGGGGGCTTGGGAGCAGTTCTTC. Its protein product is CASSLSLGPTSGGAWEQFF.

This chain uses TRBV5-4 with TRBJ2-1; TRBD2 aligns across 8 bases. Germline V lookup: CDR1 SGHNT, CDR2 YYREEE (reference sequence). The CDR3 totals 15 residues. V shed 4 bases, J shed 7 bases, and the junction held 10 bases outside the gene matches. In DNA, the CDR3 is TGTGCCAGCAGCCTCCCACGCGGGGGGTATAATGAGCAGTTCTTC. It translates to CASSLPRGGYNEQFF.

The chain couples TRBV6-5 to TRBJ2-1; TRBD2 might be the D (5 bases). Germline CDR1 MNHEY, CDR2 SVGAGI. With 6 bases removed from V and 0 bases from J, the gap between germline ends came to 12 bases. This CDR3 spans 15 amino acids. The CDR3 DNA follows: TGTGCCAGCAGGGGGAGTGGGAGCTCCTACAATGAGCAGTTCTTC. Its protein is CASRGSGSSYNEQFF.

About this clone itself: Its ends do not fully match the called genes, so a read error is possible. This rearrangement joins TRBV7-9 to TRBJ2-2; 10 positions match TRBD2. This CDR3 has 15 amino acids. CDR1 is SEHNR, CDR2 FQNEAQ, per germline (reference sequence). In DNA form, the CDR3 reads TGTTCCAGCAGCTTAGCGGGGGGGAACACCGGGGAGCTGTTTTTT. Translated, it gives CSSSLAGGNTGELFF.

The genes are TRBV7-2 and TRBJ2-7; weak D call: TRBD2 (5 bases). CDR3 size: 14 residues. The V gene's germline CDR1 is SGHTA and CDR2 FQGNSA. V gave up 5 bases and J gave up 4 bases, with 15 bases separating them. The CDR3 sequence: CASSPQGGPYEQYF. The CDR3 DNA is TGTGCCAGCAGCCCCCAAGGAGGTCCGTACGAGCAGTACTTC.

The J gene is TRBJ2-5, the V gene TRBV9; 7 bases agree with TRBD1. Trimming took 3 bases from V and 3 from J; bases not matched to a gene: 11. The germline gives CDR1 SGDLS, CDR2 YYNGEE. The CDR3 loop spans 16 amino acids. CDR3 bases: TGTGCCAGCAGCGCCCCAGACAGGGAAGGGAAAGAGACCCAGTACTTC. This codes for CASSAPDREGKETQYF.

A few counts support this clone. The V call is TRBV7-9, the J call TRBJ2-1, with 11 positions matching TRBD2. From germline, CDR1 is SEHNR and CDR2 FQNEAQ (reference sequence). Trimming cost V 5 bases and J 10 bases; bases outside gene matches: 13. This CDR3 is 16 amino acids long. CDR3 amino acids: CASSPGGSGGAGEQFF. CDR3 nucleotides: TGTGCCAGCAGCCCGGGGGGTAGCGGGGGGGCCGGAGAGCAGTTCTTC.

This clone was counted between two and nine times. The chain joins TRBV25-1 to TRBJ2-1; 7 bases align to TRBD1. The CDR3 consists of 13 residues. Germline lookup yields CDR1 MGHDK and CDR2 SYGVNS. V dropped 5 bases and J dropped 6; count of bases not matched to a gene: 4. The CDR3 region is CASSPRQGNEQFF. The CDR3 region has the DNA TGTGCCAGCAGTCCAAGACAGGGCAATGAGCAGTTCTTC.

J is TRBJ2-7 and V is TRBV2; 11 bases fit TRBD1. The V gene end was trimmed by 6 bases and the J gene end by 2 bases; junction bases not matched to a gene: 3. The CDR3 extends over 14 amino acids. In germline, CDR1 is SNHLY, CDR2 FYNNEI. In DNA form, the CDR3 reads TGTGCCAGCAGCGGGACAGGGGGGGCCTACGAGCAGTACTTC. It is translated as CASSGTGGAYEQYF.

V is TRBV7-9 and J is TRBJ2-7; 10 nucleotides match TRBD1. The CDR3 is 12 residues long. Germline V gives CDR1 SEHNR, CDR2 FQNEAQ (reference sequence). The CDR3 region has the DNA TGTTCCGGACAGGGGGTCGCTTACGAGCAGTACTTC. It encodes CSGQGVAYEQYF.

In nucleotides, the CDR3 is TGTGCCAGCAGCTTGTTCGGGGGGGCGGAACAAGAGACCCAGTACTTC. It translates to CASSLFGGAEQETQYF. The genes are TRBV5-6 and TRBJ2-5, with 8 nucleotides matching TRBD2. CDR1 is SGHDT and CDR2 is YYEEEE in the germline V gene. Trimming took 1 base from V and 2 from J; bases not matched to a gene: 7. This CDR3 has 16 amino acids.

This clone was seen only once. V is TRBV19 and J is TRBJ1-5, with unresolved D. The CDR3 contains 17 residues. Germline CDR1 LNHDA, CDR2 SQIVND (reference sequence). Trimming pared 1 base from V and 3 bases from J, leaving 16 bases between. CDR3 amino acids: CASSIVLTQADNQPQHF. The CDR3 region has the DNA TGTGCCAGTAGTATAGTCTTAACTCAAGCGGACAATCAGCCCCAGCATTTT. The complete variable domain, with remaining parts taken from reference TRBV19 and TRBJ1-5, reads DGGITQSPKYLFRKEGQNVTLSCEQNLNHDAMYWYRQDPGQGLRLIYYSQIVNDFQKGDIAEGYSVSREKKESFPLTVTSAQKNPTAFYLCASSIVLTQADNQPQHFGDGTRLSIL.

The V and J genes are TRBV5-1 and TRBJ2-7; D possibly corresponds to TRBD1 (6 bases). The CDR3 sequence is 15 residues long. CDR1 and CDR2 (germline): SGHRS, YFSETQ. V gave up 4 bases and J gave up 2 bases, with 16 bases separating them. The CDR3 region is CASSQADRTTYEQYF. Written as DNA, the CDR3 is TGCGCCAGCAGCCAGGCAGACAGGACCACCTACGAGCAGTACTTC.